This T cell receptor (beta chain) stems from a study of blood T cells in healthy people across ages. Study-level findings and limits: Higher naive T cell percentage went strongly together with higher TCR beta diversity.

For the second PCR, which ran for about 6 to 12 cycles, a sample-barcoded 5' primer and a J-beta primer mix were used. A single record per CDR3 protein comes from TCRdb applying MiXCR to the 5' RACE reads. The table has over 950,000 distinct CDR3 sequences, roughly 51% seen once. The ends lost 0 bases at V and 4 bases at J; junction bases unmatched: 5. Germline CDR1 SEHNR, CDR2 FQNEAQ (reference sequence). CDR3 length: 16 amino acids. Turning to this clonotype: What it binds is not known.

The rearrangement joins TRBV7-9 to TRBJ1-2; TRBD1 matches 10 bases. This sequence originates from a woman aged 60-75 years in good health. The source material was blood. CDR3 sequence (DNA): TGTGCCAGCAGCTTAGCATCGGGACAGGGGCTCTATGGCTACACCTTC. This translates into CASSLASGQGLYGYTF. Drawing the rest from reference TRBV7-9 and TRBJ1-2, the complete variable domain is DTGVSQNPRHKITKRGQNVTFRCDPISEHNRLYWYRQTLGQGPEFLTYFQNEAQLEKSRLLSDRFSAERPKGSFSTLEIQRTEQGDSAMYLCASSLASGQGLYGYTFGSGTRLTVV.